This T cell receptor (beta chain) was sequenced for a study of OX40 agonist ivuxolimab in advanced cancers. Study-level information: Cancers in dose escalation were hepatocellular, melanoma, renal cell and head and neck. Regarding the study as a whole: Partial responders dosed at 0.1-3.0 mg/kg displayed clonal expansion ranking among the lowest. Clonal expansion by week 6 occurred in CD4+ and CD8+ blood T cells (at 0.1 to 3.0 mg/kg).

Notes on this clone: Its antigen is not known.

Assay: immunoSEQ multiplex PCR; the TCRdb copy retains only in-frame clones and omits some. The table lists 65,000 to 80,000 clones, 82% of them singletons. Researchers took blood at baseline, on cycle 4 day 1, and on cycle 7 day 1. The sample consisted of CD4+ or CD8+ T cells sorted from blood, taken in a trial of the OX40 agonist ivuxolimab. This sequence was found in an adult with an advanced solid tumor such as melanoma, head and neck, liver or kidney cancer.

The CDR3 here is CASSSPGQGPQETQYF. The CDR3 nucleotides are TGTGCCAGCAGCTCCCCGGGACAGGGGCCACAAGAGACCCAGTACTTC. This chain joins TRBV5-4 and TRBJ2-5; 10 positions match TRBD1. Germline loops: CDR1 SGHNT, CDR2 YYREEE (reference sequence). The J segment lost 2 bases and the V segment lost 3 bases, leaving 7 bases of the junction unmatched. The CDR3 contains 16 residues.